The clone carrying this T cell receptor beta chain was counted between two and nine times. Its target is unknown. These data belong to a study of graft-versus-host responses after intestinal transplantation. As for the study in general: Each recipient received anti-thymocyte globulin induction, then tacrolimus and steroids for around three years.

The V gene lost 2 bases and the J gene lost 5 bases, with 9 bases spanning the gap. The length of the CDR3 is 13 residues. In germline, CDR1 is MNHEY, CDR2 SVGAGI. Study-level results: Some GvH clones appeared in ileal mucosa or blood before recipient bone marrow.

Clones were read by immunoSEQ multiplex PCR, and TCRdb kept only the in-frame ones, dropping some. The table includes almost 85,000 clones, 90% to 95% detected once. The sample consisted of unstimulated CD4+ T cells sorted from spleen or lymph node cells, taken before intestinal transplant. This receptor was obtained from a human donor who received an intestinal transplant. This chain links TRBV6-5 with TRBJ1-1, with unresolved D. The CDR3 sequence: CASSYEGSTEAFF. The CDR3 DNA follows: TGTGCCAGCAGTTACGAGGGAAGTACTGAAGCTTTCTTT.